In this sample, the clone carrying this TCR beta chain turned up many times. As yet, its antigen is unknown. TCRdb called the RACE reads again in MiXCR, with one record for every CDR3 protein. The profile shows some 49,000 distinct CDR3 sequences, approximately 9.1% of them singletons. Time point described: patch test 1, 2 weeks after DPC sensitization. Regarding treatment: therapeutic diphenylcyclopropenone sensitization with weekly scalp DPC. These data are taken from a study of human T cells and chemical hapten exposure. The wider study: Women made up most patients, who had alopecia areata, totalis or universalis. Points from the study as a whole: Significantly greater numbers of large CDR3 similarity clusters came from expanded TCRs than from controls. TCRs exceeding 1 in 1000 frequency stayed unchanged with DPC sensitization.

This CDR3 has 16 amino acids. Germline loops: CDR1 MNHEY, CDR2 SVGAGI. J gave up 6 bases and V 7 bases, and 16 bases lay outside the gene matches. The chain couples TRBV6-5 to TRBJ1-2; 8 positions match TRBD1. The specimen comprised whole blood, sampled in connection with sensitization to the hapten diphenylcyclopropenone (DPC). The sequence came from a woman in her forties or fifties with alopecia areata. Some clones in this sample may be carry-over from other donors' samples. The CDR3 loop reads CASNRQGSSLTHGYTF. The DNA for the CDR3 is TGTGCCAGCAATCGACAGGGGTCCTCCCTTACCCATGGCTACACCTTC.